These T cell receptor beta chains were read from a single sample in a study of blood T cell repertoires in COVID-19. Libraries were prepared by immunoSEQ multiplex PCR; TCRdb keeps only in-frame clonotypes and omits some of them. The table shows some 280,000 clones, with around 90% occurring only once. The sequenced sample consisted of peripheral blood. Receptors were obtained from a woman aged 40 to 50 who had recovered from COVID-19. The CDR3 runs from the conserved cysteine through the conserved F or W. D genes are given only for firm matches. Clone size is stated in some rows and not others, as once, few, many or a class when expanded.

D,V,J,size,CDR3,DNA
TRBD1,TRBV23-1,TRBJ2-7,-,CASSPPGQPYEQYF,TGCGCCAGCAGTCCTCCGGGACAGCCTTACGAGCAGTACTTC
-,TRBV18,TRBJ1-1,-,CASSLSRDKNTEAFF,TGTGCCAGCTCACTATCCCGGGACAAGAACACTGAAGCTTTCTTT
TRBD1,TRBV19,TRBJ1-4,once,CASSTQGASLQPNEKLFF,TGTGCCAGTAGTACACAGGGGGCCTCCCTGCAGCCTAATGAAAAACTGTTTTTT
TRBD2,TRBV3-1/TRBV3-2,TRBJ2-1,-,CASSQDPGGRVYNEQFF,TGTGCCAGCAGCCAAGACCCGGGCGGGAGGGTTTACAATGAGCAGTTCTTC
-,TRBV5-4,TRBJ2-5,-,CASSTSGYQETQYF,TGTGCCAGCAGCACAAGCGGGTACCAAGAGACCCAGTACTTC
TRBD2,TRBV5-1,TRBJ2-1,once,CASSTSGEGYNEQFF,TGCGCCAGCAGCACCAGCGGGGAGGGGTACAATGAGCAGTTCTTC
TRBD2,TRBV15,TRBJ2-7,-,CATSRTSGARVYEQYF,TGTGCCACCAGCCGGACTAGCGGGGCTCGAGTATACGAGCAGTACTTC
TRBD2,TRBV5-1,TRBJ2-1,-,CASSVGSGSYNEQFF,TGCGCCAGCAGCGTAGGGAGCGGGAGCTACAATGAGCAGTTCTTC
TRBD2,TRBV7-2,TRBJ2-1,-,CASSDGLAGGYNEQFF,TGTGCCAGCAGCGATGGACTAGCGGGAGGGTACAATGAGCAGTTCTTC
TRBD1,TRBV3-1/TRBV3-2,TRBJ2-3,once,CASSQDDRVISRDTQYF,TGTGCCAGCAGCCAAGATGACAGGGTAATAAGTCGGGATACGCAGTATTTT
-,TRBV30,TRBJ2-7,-,CAWSVPWAGDSYEQYF,TGTGCCTGGAGTGTACCCTGGGCAGGGGACTCCTACGAGCAGTACTTC
-,TRBV28,TRBJ2-2,-,CASSSLEAGELFF,TGTGCCAGCAGTTCCCTTGAGGCCGGGGAGCTGTTTTTT
-,TRBV24-1,TRBJ2-1,once,CATSGSLFNEQFF,TGTGCCACCAGTGGCTCGCTATTCAATGAGCAGTTCTTC
TRBD1,TRBV19,TRBJ2-3,-,CASTPLKGADTDTQYF,TGTGCCAGTACCCCACTTAAGGGGGCGGACACAGATACGCAGTATTTT
-,TRBV18,TRBJ1-1,-,CASSESFSWTEAFF,TGTGCCAGCTCTGAGTCCTTTTCGTGGACTGAAGCTTTCTTT
-,TRBV7-3,TRBJ1-1,few,CASSLTGRNTEAFF,TGTGCCAGCAGCTTAACGGGGAGGAACACTGAAGCTTTCTTT
-,TRBV16,TRBJ2-7,-,CASSPLGNPSYEQYF,TGTGCCAGCAGCCCACTGGGCAACCCCTCCTACGAGCAGTACTTC
-,TRBV6-5,TRBJ2-5,-,CASSYFEGETQYF,TGTGCCAGCAGTTACTTTGAGGGAGAGACCCAGTACTTC
TRBD1,TRBV14,TRBJ1-1,-,CASSPDRARDTEAFF,TGTGCCAGCAGCCCTGACAGGGCGAGGGACACTGAAGCTTTCTTT
-,TRBV3-1/TRBV3-2,TRBJ2-3,once,CASSQGGPDTQYF,TGTGCCAGCAGCCAAGGGGGCCCAGATACGCAGTATTTT
TRBD2,TRBV4-1,TRBJ2-2,-,CASSQTASGYTGELFF,TGCGCCAGCAGCCAAACGGCTAGCGGGTACACCGGGGAGCTGTTTTTT
TRBD1,TRBV28,TRBJ1-1,once,CASSPRGQGPNTEAFF,TGTGCCAGCAGCCCACGGGGACAGGGGCCGAACACTGAAGCTTTCTTT
TRBD2,TRBV2,TRBJ2-7,-,CASSGSEGLGNSYEQYF,TGTGCCAGCAGCGGGTCCGAAGGACTAGGGAATTCCTACGAGCAGTACTTC
TRBD2,TRBV7-6,TRBJ2-5,-,CASSFRAGGPYQETQYF,TGTGCCAGCAGCTTTAGGGCGGGAGGGCCGTACCAAGAGACCCAGTACTTC
TRBD2,TRBV11-3,TRBJ2-2,-,CASRLLAGGPAGELFF,TGTGCCAGCAGGTTACTAGCGGGAGGGCCGGCCGGGGAGCTGTTTTTT
-,TRBV5-6,TRBJ1-1,-,CASSPGHGGAAFF,TGTGCCAGCAGCCCGGGGCATGGGGGGGCAGCTTTCTTT
TRBD1,TRBV24-1,TRBJ2-3,-,CATSSPDGTGTRNTQYF,TGTGCCACCAGTTCTCCGGACGGGACAGGGACACGCAATACGCAGTATTTT
-,TRBV2,TRBJ2-1,-,CASSEAYGGNEQFF,TGTGCCAGCAGTGAAGCTTACGGAGGGAATGAGCAGTTCTTC